This T cell receptor (beta chain) originates from a study of cytomegalovirus exposure and HLA in healthy donors. Broader study findings: The dataset shows that most TCR sequences were rare, while some public TCRs occurred in many donors.

The CDR3 has 17 residues. The junction had 7 bases not matched to a gene; V was cut back by 0 bases and J by 5 bases. Germline values: CDR1 LNHDA, CDR2 SQIVND (reference sequence). The study ran its PCR with 60 Vbeta and 13 Jbeta primers. Sequenced by immunoSEQ multiplex PCR; TCRdb stores in-frame clones only, minus some. Among about 89,000 clones listed, 85% were seen once. Healthy bone marrow donors made up the donors. As concerns this clone: The antigen is unknown.

The receptor was derived from a man aged 35 to 55 in good health and CMV-seropositive. The chain uses TRBV19 and TRBJ2-1, with TRBD1 matching over 10 bases. What was sequenced was PBMCs. CDR3 in amino acids: CASSIDRGTGVNNEQFF. DNA of the CDR3: TGTGCCAGTAGTATAGATCGAGGGACAGGGGTTAACAATGAGCAGTTCTTC.